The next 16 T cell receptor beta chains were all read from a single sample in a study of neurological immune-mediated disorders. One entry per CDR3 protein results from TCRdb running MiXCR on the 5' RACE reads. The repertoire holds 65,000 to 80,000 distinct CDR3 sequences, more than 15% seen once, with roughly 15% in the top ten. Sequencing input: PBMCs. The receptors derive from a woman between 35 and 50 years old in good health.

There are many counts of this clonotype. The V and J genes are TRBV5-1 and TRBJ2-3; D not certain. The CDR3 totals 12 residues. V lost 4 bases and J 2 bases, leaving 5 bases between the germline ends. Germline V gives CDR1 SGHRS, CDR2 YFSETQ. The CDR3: CASSVTTDTQYF. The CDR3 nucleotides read TGCGCCAGCAGCGTGACCACAGATACGCAGTATTTT.

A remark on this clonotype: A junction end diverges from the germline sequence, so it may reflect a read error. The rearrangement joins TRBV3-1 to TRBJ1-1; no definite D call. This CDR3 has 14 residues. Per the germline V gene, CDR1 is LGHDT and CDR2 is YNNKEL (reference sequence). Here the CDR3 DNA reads TGTGCCAGCAGACAAGACGGGGTGGGAACTGAAGCTTTCTTT. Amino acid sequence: CASRQDGVGTEAFF.

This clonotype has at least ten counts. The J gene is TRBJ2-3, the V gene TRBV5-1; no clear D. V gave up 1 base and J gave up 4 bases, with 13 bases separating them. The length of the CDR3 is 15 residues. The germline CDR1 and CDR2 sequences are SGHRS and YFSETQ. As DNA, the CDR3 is TGCGCCAGCAGCTTGCTTGTCGATTCGCCAGATACGCAGTATTTT. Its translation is CASSLLVDSPDTQYF.

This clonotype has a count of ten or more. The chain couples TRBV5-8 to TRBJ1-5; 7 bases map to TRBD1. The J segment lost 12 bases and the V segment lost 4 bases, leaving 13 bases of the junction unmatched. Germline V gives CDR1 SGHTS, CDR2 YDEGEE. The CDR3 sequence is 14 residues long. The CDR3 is CASSPRTGGRRQHF. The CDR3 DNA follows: TGTGCCAGCAGCCCCAGGACAGGAGGGCGGCGCCAGCATTTT.

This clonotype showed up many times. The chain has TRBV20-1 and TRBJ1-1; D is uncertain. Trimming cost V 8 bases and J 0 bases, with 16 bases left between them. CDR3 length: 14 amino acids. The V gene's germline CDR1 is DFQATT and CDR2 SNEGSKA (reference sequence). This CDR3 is CSPSQSGVNTEAFF. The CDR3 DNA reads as TGCAGTCCCAGCCAGTCCGGGGTGAACACTGAAGCTTTCTTT.

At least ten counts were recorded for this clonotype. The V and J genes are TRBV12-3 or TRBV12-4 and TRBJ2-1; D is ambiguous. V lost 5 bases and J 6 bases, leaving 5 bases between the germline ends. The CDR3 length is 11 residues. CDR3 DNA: TGTGCCAGCAGTACGGCCAATGAGCAGTTCTTC. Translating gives CASSTANEQFF.

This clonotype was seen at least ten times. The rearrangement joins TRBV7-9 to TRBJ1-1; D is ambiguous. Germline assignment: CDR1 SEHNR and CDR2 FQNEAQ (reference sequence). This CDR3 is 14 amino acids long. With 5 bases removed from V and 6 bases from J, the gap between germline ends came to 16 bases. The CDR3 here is CASSPSGSKAEAFF. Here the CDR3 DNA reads TGTGCCAGCAGCCCCTCCGGATCAAAGGCTGAAGCTTTCTTT.

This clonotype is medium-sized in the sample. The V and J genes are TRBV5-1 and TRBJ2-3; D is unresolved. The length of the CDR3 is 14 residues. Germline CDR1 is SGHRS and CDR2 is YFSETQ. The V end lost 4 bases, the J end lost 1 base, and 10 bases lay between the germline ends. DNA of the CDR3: TGCGCCAGCAGCCTCGAGGATGGCACAGATACGCAGTATTTT. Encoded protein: CASSLEDGTDTQYF.

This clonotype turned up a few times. The CDR3 coding sequence is TGCAGTGCTAGACAGGCGCGACAAGTGAACACTGAAGCTTTCTTT. This sequence encodes CSARQARQVNTEAFF. The V gene is TRBV20-1, the J gene TRBJ1-1; no definite D call. Trimming removed 2 bases at V and 0 bases at J, with 13 bases between. CDR1 and CDR2 (germline): DFQATT, SNEGSKA (reference sequence). There are 15 residues in the CDR3.

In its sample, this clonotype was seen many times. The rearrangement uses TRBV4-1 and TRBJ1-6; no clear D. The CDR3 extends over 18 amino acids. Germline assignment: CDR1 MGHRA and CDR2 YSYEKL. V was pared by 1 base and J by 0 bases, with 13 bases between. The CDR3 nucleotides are TGCGCCAGCAGCCAAGCGTCCGATATTAGCTCCTATAATTCACCCCTCCACTTT. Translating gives CASSQASDISSYNSPLHF.

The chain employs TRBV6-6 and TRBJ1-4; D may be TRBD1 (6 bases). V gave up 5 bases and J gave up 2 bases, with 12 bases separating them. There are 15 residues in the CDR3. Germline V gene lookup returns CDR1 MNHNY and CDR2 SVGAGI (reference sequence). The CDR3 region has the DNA TGTGCCAGCAGTGCCGCGGGGGGCACTAATGAAAAACTGTTTTTT. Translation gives CASSAAGGTNEKLFF.

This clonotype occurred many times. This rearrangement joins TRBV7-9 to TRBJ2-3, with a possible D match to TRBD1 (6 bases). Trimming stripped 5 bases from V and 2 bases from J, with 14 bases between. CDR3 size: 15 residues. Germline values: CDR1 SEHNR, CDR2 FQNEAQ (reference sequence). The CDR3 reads CASSKNRDLTDTQYF. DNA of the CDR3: TGTGCCAGCAGCAAGAACAGGGACCTCACAGATACGCAGTATTTT. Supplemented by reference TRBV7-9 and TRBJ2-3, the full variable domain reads DTGVSQNPRHKITKRGQNVTFRCDPISEHNRLYWYRQTLGQGPEFLTYFQNEAQLEKSRLLSDRFSAERPKGSFSTLEIQRTEQGDSAMYLCASSKNRDLTDTQYFGPGTRLTVL.

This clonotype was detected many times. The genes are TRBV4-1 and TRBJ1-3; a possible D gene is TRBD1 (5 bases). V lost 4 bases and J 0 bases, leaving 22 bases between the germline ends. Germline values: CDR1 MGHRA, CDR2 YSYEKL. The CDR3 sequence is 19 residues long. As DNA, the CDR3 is TGCGCCAGCAGCCCGAGGGCAGGACAAACAACTATCTCTGGAAACACCATATATTTT. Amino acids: CASSPRAGQTTISGNTIYF.

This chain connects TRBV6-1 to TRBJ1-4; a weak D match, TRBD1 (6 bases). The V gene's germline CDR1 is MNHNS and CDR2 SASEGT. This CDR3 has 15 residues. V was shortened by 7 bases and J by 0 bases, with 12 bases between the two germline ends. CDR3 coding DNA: TGTGCCAGCATCCCAGGGGCAGCAACTAATGAAAAACTGTTTTTT. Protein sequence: CASIPGAATNEKLFF.

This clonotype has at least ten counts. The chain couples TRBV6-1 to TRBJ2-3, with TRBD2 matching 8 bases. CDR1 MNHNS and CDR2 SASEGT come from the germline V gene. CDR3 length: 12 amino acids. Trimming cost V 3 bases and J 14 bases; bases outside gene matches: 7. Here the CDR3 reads CASSDSGEEPYF. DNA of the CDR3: TGTGCCAGCAGTGATAGCGGGGAAGAACCGTATTTT.

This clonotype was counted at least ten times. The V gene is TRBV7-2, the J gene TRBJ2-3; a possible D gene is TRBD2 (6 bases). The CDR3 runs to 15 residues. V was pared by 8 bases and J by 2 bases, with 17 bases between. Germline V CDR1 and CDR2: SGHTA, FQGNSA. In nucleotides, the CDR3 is TGTGCCAGCTCAAACGGGGGAGCACCCACAGATACGCAGTATTTT. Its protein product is CASSNGGAPTDTQYF.